These 28 T cell receptor beta chains came from one sample sequenced in a study of T cells in Graves' hyperthyroidism and ophthalmopathy. TCR beta CDR3 region amplification was performed from RNA transcripts. Using the HTBI primer set, a first-round RT-PCR was run on the TCR CDR3. Using its own MiXCR run on the multiplex PCR reads, TCRdb lists one record per CDR3 protein. This table has around 340,000 distinct CDR3 sequences, roughly 18% appearing once. Sequenced: blood. The origin of the receptors is a woman aged 50 to 60 with Graves' hyperthyroidism.

This clonotype occurred a few times. The chain carries TRBV11-2 and TRBJ2-7; the D call may be TRBD1 or TRBD2 (5 bases each). Germline CDR1 reads SGHAT; CDR2 reads FQNNGV. The V end was cut by 6 bases, the J end by 7 bases, with 16 bases between. CDR3 size: 13 residues. CDR3 sequence: CASSYLRDGEQYV. CDR3 bases: TGTGCCAGCAGTTACCTCCGGGACGGTGAGCAGTACGTC.

This sequence joins TRBV18 and TRBJ1-4; D not resolved. With 3 bases removed from V and 2 bases from J, the gap between germline ends came to 7 bases. CDR1 and CDR2 (germline): KGHSH, LQKENI. The CDR3 is 14 residues long. In DNA, the CDR3 is TGTGCCAGCTCACCCCAGGTCACTAATGAAAAACTGTTTTTT. It is translated as CASSPQVTNEKLFF.

The gene calls are TRBV30 and TRBJ1-6, with 7 bases matching TRBD1. There are 13 residues in the CDR3. Germline lookup yields CDR1 GTSNPN and CDR2 SVGIG (reference sequence). J lost 9 bases, V lost 3 bases, and 5 bases had no gene match. This CDR3 reads CAWRRDRISPLHF. CDR3 DNA: TGTGCCTGGAGACGGGACAGAATTTCACCCCTCCACTTT.

The chain has TRBV10-2 and TRBJ1-1; maybe TRBD1 (6 bases). The CDR3 covers 14 residues. Trimming removed 1 base at V and 10 bases at J, with 16 bases between. The germline V gene has CDR1 WSHSY and CDR2 SAAADI. CDR3 coding DNA: TGCGCCAGCAGTGAGTTAAGTTTTAGGGGGACAGCTTTCTTT. Translating gives CASSELSFRGTAFF.

About this clonotype itself: Possible read error: a much larger clone is one base away. CDR3 protein: CASSPDVGLAGQPLSYNEQYF. The CDR3 nucleotides read TGTGCCAGCTCACCCGACGTCGGTTTGGCGGGACAACCCCTCTCCTACAATGAGCAGTACTTC. The rearrangement joins TRBV18 to TRBJ2-1; D is possibly TRBD1 or TRBD2 (6 bases each). The end of the DNA fits TRBJ2-7 better, so the J call may be wrong. Germline-derived CDR1 and CDR2 are KGHSH and LQKENI. The CDR3 has 21 residues.

CDR3 in amino acids: CSARDAGATDTQYF. CDR3 bases: TGCAGTGCTAGAGATGCGGGCGCCACAGATACGCAGTATTTT. The chain has TRBV20-1 and TRBJ2-3, with D possibly being TRBD2 (5 bases). The CDR3 sequence is 14 residues long. V was pared by 0 bases and J by 2 bases, with 9 bases between. Germline loops: CDR1 DFQATT, CDR2 SNEGSKA (reference sequence).

This clonotype was seen ten or more times. The chain uses TRBV12-3 or TRBV12-4 and TRBJ1-6, with D maybe TRBD1 (5 bases). The V and J ends lost 7 bases and 11 bases respectively, with 15 bases between them. The CDR3 has 13 residues. The CDR3 loop reads CASTPGSGAPLHF. The CDR3, as DNA: TGTGCCAGCACCCCAGGATCGGGGGCACCCCTCCACTTT.

The rearrangement uses TRBV20-1 and TRBJ1-5; possibly TRBD1 for D (5 bases). Germline V gene sequence: CDR1 DFQATT, CDR2 SNEGSKA (reference sequence). With 5 bases removed from V and 4 bases from J, the gap between germline ends came to 12 bases. This CDR3 region has 13 residues. DNA for the CDR3: TGCAGTGCTGAGGGGACGGAGAATCAGCCCCAGCATTTT. It encodes CSAEGTENQPQHF.

This clonotype showed up many times. The rearrangement joins TRBV28 to TRBJ2-1; D unclear. This CDR3 has 14 residues. In germline, CDR1 is MDHEN, CDR2 SYDVKM. Trimming shortened V by 2 bases and J by 6 bases, and 11 bases separated the two germline ends. The CDR3 DNA reads as TGTGCCAGCAGTTTAACGGGCTGGTTCAATGAGCAGTTCTTC. Its protein is CASSLTGWFNEQFF.

This chain links TRBV7-9 with TRBJ1-6, with no clear D. The CDR3 runs to 11 residues. Trimming pared 2 bases from V and 13 bases from J, leaving 6 bases between. Germline-derived CDR1 and CDR2 are SEHNR and FQNEAQ (reference sequence). Here the CDR3 reads CASSLNWPLHF. CDR3 nucleotides: TGTGCCAGCAGCTTAAACTGGCCCCTCCACTTT.

The V gene is TRBV6-5, the J gene TRBJ2-2, with no clear D. Trimming stripped 1 base from V and 6 bases from J, with 9 bases between. CDR1 is MNHEY, CDR2 SVGAGI, per germline. The CDR3 is 14 residues long. In DNA form, the CDR3 reads TGTGCCAGCAGTTACTTCGGGCTGGCCGGGGAGCTGTTTTTT. Translating it yields CASSYFGLAGELFF.

CDR3 nucleotide sequence: TGTGCCAGCAGCCAACGGGGACAGGCCTCCTACGAGCAGTACTTC. It is translated as CASSQRGQASYEQYF. The chain joins TRBV28 to TRBJ2-7; TRBD1 matches at 8 bases. This CDR3 spans 15 amino acids. CDR1 is MDHEN and CDR2 is SYDVKM in the germline V gene. With 6 bases clipped from V and 0 bases from J, the junction kept 7 bases outside the gene matches. Together with reference TRBV28 and TRBJ2-7, the CDR3 gives the full variable domain: DVKVTQSSRYLVKRTGEKVFLECVQDMDHENMFWYRQDPGLGLRLIYFSYDVKMKEKGDIPEGYSVSREKKERFSLILESASTNQTSMYLCASSQRGQASYEQYFGPGTRLTVT.

This clonotype was seen at least ten times. This chain uses TRBV3-1 with TRBJ1-1; D may be TRBD1 (6 bases). In germline, CDR1 is LGHDT, CDR2 YNNKEL (reference sequence). The CDR3 length is 14 residues. The germline V and J ends were trimmed by 2 bases and 1 base, with 8 bases remaining between them. In DNA, the CDR3 is TGTGCCAGCAGCCAACAGGGGCGGAACACTGAAGCTTTCTTT. Protein: CASSQQGRNTEAFF.

This clonotype has ten or more counts. The V gene is TRBV5-5, the J gene TRBJ1-1, with D possibly TRBD1 on 5 matching bases. This CDR3 is 14 amino acids long. Trimming left V 0 bases short and J 5 bases short, with 11 bases between. CDR1 and CDR2 from the germline V gene are SGHKS and YYEKEE (reference sequence). CDR3 region: CASSLGGWGTEAFF. As DNA, the CDR3 is TGTGCCAGCAGCTTGGGGGGATGGGGGACTGAAGCTTTCTTT.

This clonotype was seen only a few times. The junction departs from the called germline gene at one end, perhaps through a read error. The chain couples TRBV6-1 to TRBJ2-1, with D possibly called TRBD1 or TRBD2 (5 bases each). The CDR3 has 13 residues. Looked up from germline, CDR1 is MNHNS and CDR2 is SASEGT. The CDR3 is CGSLLEGNNEQFF. CDR3 bases: TGTGGCAGCCTCCTTGAGGGGAACAATGAGCAGTTCTTC.

This clonotype was picked up many times. CDR3 DNA sequence: TGTGCCAGCAGCCGGACAACCGTTTACGAGCAGTACTTC. It encodes CASSRTTVYEQYF. This chain links TRBV11-2 with TRBJ2-7, with D maybe TRBD1 (5 bases). CDR3 length equals 13 residues. V was clipped by 5 bases and J by 4 bases, with 12 bases between them. The V gene's germline CDR1 is SGHAT and CDR2 FQNNGV.

This clonotype occurred many times. This chain joins TRBV11-2 and TRBJ2-1; no reliable D call. This CDR3 is built from 13 residues. Germline CDR1 is SGHAT and CDR2 is FQNNGV. The V end was cut by 4 bases, the J end by 0 bases, with 4 bases between. The CDR3 protein is CASSSLSYNEQFF. The CDR3 coding sequence is TGTGCCAGCAGCTCCCTCTCCTACAATGAGCAGTTCTTC.

The J gene is TRBJ2-3, the V gene TRBV20-1; D possibly corresponds to TRBD2 (6 bases). Germline V gene data show CDR1 as DFQATT and CDR2 as SNEGSKA (reference sequence). CDR3 length: 16 residues. V was pared by 2 bases and J by 4 bases, with 19 bases between. The CDR3 coding sequence is TGCAGTGCTAGACGCATAGCGGAACGGGACCCAGATACGCAGTATTTT. As protein: CSARRIAERDPDTQYF.

This clonotype was found many times. The chain has TRBV12-3 or TRBV12-4 and TRBJ1-5; D not certain. Trimming removed 3 bases from V and 5 bases from J, with 5 bases in between. The CDR3 runs to 12 residues. The CDR3 sequence is CASSFGDQPQHF. The CDR3 nucleotides read TGTGCCAGCAGTTTCGGGGATCAGCCCCAGCATTTT.

This clonotype was detected many times. The V and J genes are TRBV12-3 or TRBV12-4 and TRBJ1-1, with D unclear. V was pared by 5 bases and J by 7 bases, with 14 bases between. This CDR3 region has 13 residues. Here the CDR3 reads CASSPRAAGEAFF. In nucleotides, the CDR3 is TGTGCCAGCAGTCCCCGGGCCGCGGGTGAAGCTTTCTTT.

The chain recombines TRBV5-1 with TRBJ1-1, with TRBD1 matching over 7 bases. V trimming: 3 bases; J trimming: 1 base; junction bases outside the gene matches: 12. Germline-derived CDR1 and CDR2 are SGHRS and YFSETQ. This CDR3 has 17 amino acids. The CDR3 sequence is CASSSDVKGQRNTEAFF. CDR3 DNA: TGCGCCAGCAGCTCGGATGTCAAGGGACAGAGGAACACTGAAGCTTTCTTT.

Many counts were recorded for this clonotype. This sequence joins TRBV3-1 and TRBJ1-1; D gene unclear. CDR1 and CDR2 (germline): LGHDT, YNNKEL (reference sequence). The V end was cut by 2 bases, the J end by 10 bases, with 20 bases between. The length of the CDR3 is 15 residues. CDR3 sequence reads: CASSQTTHRAEVAFF. In DNA, the CDR3 is TGTGCCAGCAGCCAAACGACTCATAGGGCGGAGGTAGCTTTCTTT.

This clonotype was seen ten or more times. The CDR3 DNA is TGTGCCAGCAGCCGTTTGGGGGGACAGAGCTCCTACGAGCAGTACTTC. The encoded protein is CASSRLGGQSSYEQYF. This rearrangement joins TRBV11-2 to TRBJ2-7, with D tentatively TRBD1 (7 bases). Germline lookup yields CDR1 SGHAT and CDR2 FQNNGV. This CDR3 is 16 amino acids long. V lost 5 bases, J lost 0 bases, and 17 bases lay in between.

V is TRBV20-1 and J is TRBJ2-1; D is unresolved. V lost 5 bases and J lost 0, with 8 bases in between. The CDR3 spans 13 residues. Germline values: CDR1 DFQATT, CDR2 SNEGSKA (reference sequence). This CDR3 is CSAPQNSYNEQFF. CDR3 in DNA: TGCAGTGCTCCTCAAAACTCCTACAATGAGCAGTTCTTC.

This clonotype has a count of ten or more. The chain has TRBV10-3 and TRBJ2-7; 9 bases line up with TRBD1. The CDR3 has 13 amino acids. J gave up 7 bases and V 4 bases, and 5 bases lay outside the gene matches. CDR1 and CDR2 from the germline V gene are ENHRY and SYGVKD. CDR3 DNA: TGTGCCATCAGTGGGACGACAGGGGGTGAGCAGTACGTC. This translates into CAISGTTGGEQYV.

The rearrangement joins TRBV5-1 to TRBJ2-1; perhaps TRBD2 as D (5 bases). Germline-derived CDR1 and CDR2 are SGHRS and YFSETQ. Trimming shortened V by 1 base and J by 0 bases, and 17 bases separated the two germline ends. The CDR3 totals 18 residues. The CDR3 DNA is TGCGCCAGCAGCTTGCCACCCCCCAGCAGCGGCTCCTACAATGAGCAGTTCTTC. Its protein is CASSLPPPSSGSYNEQFF.

This clonotype was seen ten or more times. This sequence joins TRBV11-2 and TRBJ2-2; D may be TRBD1 (5 bases). The CDR3 is made up of 12 amino acids. Germline V CDR1 and CDR2: SGHAT, FQNNGV. Trimming shortened V by 5 bases and J by 7 bases, and 8 bases separated the two germline ends. The CDR3 protein is CASSPTGGELFF. The CDR3 coding sequence is TGTGCCAGCAGCCCCACAGGCGGGGAGCTGTTTTTT.

Only a few counts were recorded for this clonotype. The rearrangement links TRBV20-1 to TRBJ2-5; the D is unclear. Trimming took 6 bases from V and 9 from J, leaving 14 bases between them. The CDR3 consists of 11 residues. Per the germline V gene, CDR1 is DFQATT and CDR2 is SNEGSKA (reference sequence). This CDR3 is CSAKKDEAQYF. In DNA, the CDR3 is TGCAGTGCAAAAAAAGACGAGGCCCAGTACTTC.